This T cell receptor (beta chain) was sequenced in a study of blood T cells in healthy people across ages. Whole-study findings and limits: PBMCs went unsorted, and a conclusive naive versus antigen-experienced comparison was therefore prevented. With donor CMV status unknown, expanded clonotype changes were possibly confounded. A greater number of naive CD4+ cells and higher diversity distinguished long-lived donors from aged donors.

This clonotype came up many times. Its matching antigen is unknown. The V gene lost 0 bases and the J gene lost 7 bases, with 12 bases spanning the gap. The CDR3 contains 14 residues. PCR was performed a second time for about 6 to 12 cycles using a sample-barcoded 5' primer and a J-beta primer mix. Researchers report that a template-switch adaptor with 12 random nucleotides tagged each cDNA molecule. Each CDR3 protein gets one entry after TCRdb re-called the 5' RACE reads with MiXCR. The table lists about a million distinct CDR3 sequences, more than 30% of them singletons, with around 13% in the top ten.

The V call is TRBV12-3 or TRBV12-4, the J call TRBJ1-1; the D is unclear. This clonotype was obtained from a man aged 18 to 30 in good health. The source material was blood. The CDR3 nucleotides read TGTGCCAGCAGTTTAGCCTCAGGTTCTGTTGAAGCTTTCTTT. Amino acid sequence: CASSLASGSVEAFF.